Below are 17 T cell receptor beta chains sequenced from a single sample in a study of T-cell reconstitution after alpha-beta-depleted transplantation in children. A TCRbeta library incorporating unique molecular identifiers was prepared. TCRdb re-derived calls from the PCR reads in MiXCR, one entry per CDR3 protein. The table includes about 190,000 distinct CDR3 sequences, more than 9.5% detected once. Specimen: PBMCs, collected before TCRalphabeta/CD19-depleted stem cell transplant. These receptors all come from a boy aged 2 to 10 with acute myeloid leukemia, due to receive a stem cell transplant.

There are many counts of this clonotype. V and J are TRBV5-1 and TRBJ2-2; D is perhaps TRBD1 (7 bases). The CDR3 is 14 residues long. Germline V gene data show CDR1 as SGHRS and CDR2 as YFSETQ. V dropped 4 bases and J dropped 5 bases, with 12 bases sitting between them. The CDR3 DNA reads as TGCGCCAGCAGCGGAGGGACAGTGACCGGGGAGCTGTTTTTT. Protein product: CASSGGTVTGELFF.

This clonotype was picked up many times. V usage is TRBV14 and J usage is TRBJ1-2, with D unresolved. This CDR3 is built from 13 residues. Trimming removed 1 base from V and 2 bases from J, with 5 bases in between. Germline V gives CDR1 SGHDN, CDR2 FVKESK. CDR3 coding DNA: TGTGCCAGCAGCCAAGTTCTCAACTATGGCTACACCTTC. Encoded protein: CASSQVLNYGYTF. Looking up the rest from reference TRBV14 and TRBJ1-2 gives the full variable domain: EAGVTQFPSHSVIEKGQTVTLRCDPISGHDNLYWYRRVMGKEIKFLLHFVKESKQDESGMPNNRFLAERTGGTYSTLKVQPAELEDSGVYFCASSQVLNYGYTFGSGTRLTVV.

This clonotype occurred once. For the CDR3, the DNA is TGTACCATCAGTTTCCTCCGTCGGGGACTAGCGGGAGGTAGAGAGACCCAGTACTTC. As protein: CTISFLRRGLAGGRETQYF. V and J are TRBV12-3 or TRBV12-4 and TRBJ2-5; 15 positions match TRBD2. The CDR3 is 19 residues long.

This clonotype was seen repeatedly, ten times or more. The chain joins TRBV10-3 to TRBJ1-1, with 8 bases identical to TRBD1. J was trimmed by 1 base and V by 6 bases; bases with no gene match: 4. Looked up from germline, CDR1 is ENHRY and CDR2 is SYGVKD. The CDR3 has 14 residues. Written as DNA, the CDR3 is TGTGCCATCAGAGCCGGGACAGGGAACACTGAAGCTTTCTTT. Translating gives CAIRAGTGNTEAFF.

The chain uses TRBV6-5 and TRBJ2-3; unclear D gene. Germline CDR1 is MNHEY and CDR2 is SVGAGI. The V gene lost 3 bases and the J gene lost 2 bases, with 9 bases spanning the gap. There are 14 residues in the CDR3. The CDR3 loop reads CASSYSGSTDTQYF. The CDR3 bases are TGTGCCAGCAGTTATTCCGGGTCCACAGATACGCAGTATTTT.

This clonotype was counted ten times or more. The rearrangement joins TRBV5-5 to TRBJ2-1; TRBD2 agrees at 8 bases. This CDR3 has 16 residues. Germline loops: CDR1 SGHKS, CDR2 YYEKEE (reference sequence). The junction had 8 bases not matched to a gene; V was cut back by 2 bases and J by 4 bases. The CDR3 spells CASSFASTSGYNEQFF. DNA for the CDR3: TGTGCCAGCAGCTTCGCCAGTACTAGCGGTTACAATGAGCAGTTCTTC.

This clonotype was observed many times. V usage is TRBV27 and J usage is TRBJ2-3; 8 nucleotides match TRBD1. The trim removed 3 bases at V and 3 bases at J, leaving 8 bases unmatched. Looked up from germline, CDR1 is MNHEY and CDR2 is SMNVEV (reference sequence). The CDR3 is 16 residues long. The CDR3 DNA follows: TGTGCCAGCAGTTTCCTTGGACAGGGACCTACAGATACGCAGTATTTT. This translates into CASSFLGQGPTDTQYF.

At least ten counts were recorded for this clonotype. This chain joins TRBV25-1 and TRBJ1-1; D not resolved. Germline-derived CDR1 and CDR2 are MGHDK and SYGVNS. This CDR3 has 11 amino acids. V was trimmed by 4 bases and J by 2 bases, leaving 2 bases between them. CDR3 coding DNA: TGTGCCAGCAGTGCTAACACTGAAGCTTTCTTT. Protein: CASSANTEAFF.

This clonotype was detected many times. The V and J genes are TRBV20-1 and TRBJ2-3; 8 positions match TRBD1. The J segment lost 10 bases and the V segment lost 3 bases, leaving 9 bases of the junction unmatched. CDR3 length equals 13 residues. The germline V gene has CDR1 DFQATT and CDR2 SNEGSKA (reference sequence). In DNA form, the CDR3 reads TGCAGTGCTAGGGTGAGGACAGGGTTTGCGCAGTATTTT. Its translation is CSARVRTGFAQYF.

In this sample, this clonotype turned up many times. J is TRBJ2-5 and V is TRBV5-1, with D tentatively TRBD2 (6 bases). The CDR3 is 14 amino acids. With 1 base removed from V and 3 bases from J, the gap between germline ends came to 10 bases. The germline V gene encodes CDR1 SGHRS and CDR2 YFSETQ. As DNA, the CDR3 is TGCGCCAGCAGCTTGTTCTCGGGGGAAGAGACCCAGTACTTC. This encodes CASSLFSGEETQYF. Full variable domain (rest looked up from reference TRBV5-1 and TRBJ2-5): KAGVTQTPRYLIKTRGQQVTLSCSPISGHRSVSWYQQTPGQGLQFLFEYFSETQRNKGNFPGRFSGRQFSNSRSEMNVSTLELGDSALYLCASSLFSGEETQYFGPGTRLLVL.

This clonotype showed up many times. The chain combines TRBV19 with TRBJ1-1; D is unresolved. Germline values: CDR1 LNHDA, CDR2 SQIVND (reference sequence). V gave up 0 bases and J gave up 1 base, with 6 bases separating them. The CDR3 covers 14 residues. CDR3 sequence: CASSIDAQNTEAFF. The CDR3 coding sequence is TGTGCCAGTAGTATAGACGCACAGAACACTGAAGCTTTCTTT.

This clonotype was observed many times. The rearrangement links TRBV7-2 to TRBJ2-3; the match to TRBD2 covers 12 bases. CDR1 is SGHTA, CDR2 FQGNSA, per germline. J gave up 1 base and V 2 bases, and 4 bases lay outside the gene matches. The CDR3 has 17 residues. The CDR3: CASSLTSGRRRTDTQYF. CDR3 bases: TGTGCCAGCAGCTTAACTAGCGGGAGGCGGCGCACAGATACGCAGTATTTT.

There are many counts of this clonotype. The V and J genes are TRBV7-3 and TRBJ2-3, with TRBD2 matching 8 bases. V lost 5 bases to trimming and J lost 2 bases; unmatched junction nucleotides: 3. The CDR3 length is 14 residues. Looked up from germline, CDR1 is SGHTA and CDR2 is FQGTGA. CDR3 in amino acids: CASSRGGLTDTQYF. The DNA of the CDR3 is TGTGCCAGCAGCCGCGGGGGGCTCACAGATACGCAGTATTTT.

V and J are TRBV20-1 and TRBJ1-2; TRBD1 agrees at 8 bases. This CDR3 region has 14 residues. With 2 bases clipped from V and 3 bases from J, the junction kept 5 bases outside the gene matches. CDR1 DFQATT and CDR2 SNEGSKA come from the germline V gene (reference sequence). CDR3 loop: CSARLGQGDYGYTF. The CDR3 DNA reads TGCAGTGCTAGACTCGGACAGGGTGACTATGGCTACACCTTC.

This clonotype was recorded at least ten times. This sequence joins TRBV20-1 and TRBJ2-6; 7 bases align to TRBD1. Germline trimming cut 6 bases from V and 0 bases from J; bases unmatched to any gene: 8. In germline, CDR1 is DFQATT, CDR2 SNEGSKA (reference sequence). The CDR3 covers 16 residues. CDR3 nucleotide sequence: TGCAGTGCCCCGAGATGGGACAGCTCTGGGGCCAACGTCCTGACTTTC. This sequence encodes CSAPRWDSSGANVLTF.

In its sample, this clonotype was seen many times. The chain recombines TRBV29-1 with TRBJ2-2, with no clear D. Germline loops: CDR1 SQVTM, CDR2 ANQGSEA. The V and J ends lost 0 bases and 0 bases respectively, with 8 bases between them. CDR3 length: 15 amino acids. CDR3 residues: CSVEEGAANTGELFF. The CDR3 DNA reads TGCAGCGTTGAAGAAGGCGCAGCGAACACCGGGGAGCTGTTTTTT.

This clonotype was seen at least ten times. This sequence joins TRBV5-1 and TRBJ2-1, with 7 bases that match TRBD2. The CDR3 extends over 12 amino acids. Germline loops: CDR1 SGHRS, CDR2 YFSETQ. Unmatched junction bases numbered 5, after V lost 4 bases and J lost 10 bases. CDR3: CASSLYSGEQFF. CDR3 nucleotides: TGCGCCAGCAGCCTCTATAGCGGGGAGCAGTTCTTC.